This T cell receptor beta chain was found in a study of cytomegalovirus exposure and HLA in healthy donors. V shed 3 bases, J shed 7 bases, and the junction held 5 bases outside the gene matches. This CDR3 has 16 residues. CDR1 and CDR2 (germline): MNHEY, SMNVEV (reference sequence). Study results and limitations: Most CMV-associated TCR beta chains were later found to appear HLA-restricted. Later genetic work tied a missense DCLRE1C variant to beta-chain V and J trimming.

In the case of this clone: Its antigen is still unknown.

PCR involved 60 Vbeta and 13 Jbeta primers. Assay used: immunoSEQ multiplex PCR; TCRdb lists only in-frame clones, some missing. The sample records a few hundred thousand clones, roughly 81% being singletons. The clonotype comes from a woman in her 40s in good health and CMV-seropositive. The chain uses TRBV27 and TRBJ1-6; 11 bases fit TRBD1. Material for sequencing was PBMCs. This CDR3 is CASSLAGTGGNSPLHF. In DNA form, the CDR3 reads TGTGCCAGCAGTTTGGCCGGGACAGGGGGAAATTCACCCCTCCACTTT.